This T cell receptor (beta chain) was obtained from a study of T-cell reconstitution after alpha-beta-depleted transplantation in children. The authors prepared the TCRbeta library with unique molecular identifiers. TCRdb re-analysed the PCR reads in MiXCR, keeping a single row per CDR3 protein. Among 490,000 or so distinct CDR3 sequences listed, about 12% were seen once. The CDR3 loop spans 16 amino acids. The ends were cut back, 4 bases at V and 2 bases at J, with 14 bases in the middle. CDR1 is SGHAT and CDR2 is FQNNGV in the germline V gene. This material consisted of PBMCs from the stem cell graft donor, taken from the stem cell graft. This rearrangement joins TRBV11-2 to TRBJ1-4; D perhaps matches TRBD1 (5 bases). The sequence derives from a human donor who donated a stem cell graft to a child with combined immunodeficiency. The CDR3 nucleotides read TGTGCCAGCAGCTACGTACACGGGGCGACTAATGAAAAACTGTTTTTT. Its translation: CASSYVHGATNEKLFF.